These 8 T cell receptor beta chains share one sample of origin, sequenced in a study of low-dose radiotherapy and immunotherapy resistance in tumors. Time point here: before trial treatment. Alpha- and beta-chain coverage of first-strand cDNA came from TRAV- and TRBV-specific primers. The authors ran 15 to 20 PCR cycles to amplify TCRs with a constant-region primer and V-primer adapter. One entry per CDR3 protein results from TCRdb running MiXCR on the reads. Here the sample spans tens of thousands of distinct CDR3 sequences, approximately 26% being singletons. The sequences come from PBMCs, collected before treatment. Receptors originate from a male donor with rectosigmoid adenocarcinoma.

The CDR3 nucleotides are TGTGCCAGCAGACCGACGGGGTATCGGGAGAACACAGATACGCAGTATTTT. Protein product: CASRPTGYRENTDTQYF. The rearrangement uses TRBV28 and TRBJ2-3; maybe TRBD2 (6 bases). There are 17 residues in the CDR3. Germline CDR1 and CDR2: MDHEN and SYDVKM. V lost 6 bases and J 2 bases, leaving 21 bases between the germline ends.

This clonotype occurred many times. The J gene is TRBJ2-3, the V gene TRBV28; 13 bases line up with TRBD2. V lost 9 bases, J lost 0 bases, and 3 bases stayed unmatched. Germline loops: CDR1 MDHEN, CDR2 SYDVKM. CDR3 length: 15 amino acids. In DNA, the CDR3 is TGTGCCAGGTTGACTAGCGGGGGGAGCACAGATACGCAGTATTTT. Its protein product is CARLTSGGSTDTQYF.

This clonotype was detected once. This chain connects TRBV6-2 or TRBV6-3 to TRBJ2-3; TRBD2 matches at 10 bases. The J call may be wrong; the DNA end is better matched by TRBJ2-4. This CDR3 contains 19 residues. Germline CDR1 reads MNHEY; CDR2 reads SVGEGT. CDR3 in DNA: TGTGCCAGCACTAGGACTAGCGGAATTACCAGAGGGGCCAAAAACATTCAGTACTTC. Protein product: CASTRTSGITRGAKNIQYF.

The V call is TRBV7-1, the J call TRBJ2-7; D gene unclear. TRBV7-1 is classed as an ORF, of uncertain function. V dropped 7 bases and J dropped 7 bases, with 11 bases sitting between them. The CDR3 sequence is 11 residues long. The CDR3 bases are TGTGCCAGCACTTCCTTGGGGGAGCAGTACTTC. It is translated as CASTSLGEQYF.

As to this clonotype: Relative to the germline gene, one junction end is altered; a read error may explain this. The CDR3 loop reads CASSHSPETYEQYF. CDR3 nucleotide sequence: TGTGCCAGCAGTCACTCACCGGAAACCTACGAGCAGTACTTC. The V and J genes are TRBV6-2 or TRBV6-3 and TRBJ2-7, with no clear D. The CDR3 is 14 amino acids. In germline, CDR1 is MNHEY, CDR2 SVGEGT.

The table lists this clonotype with many counts. V usage is TRBV4-3 and J usage is TRBJ1-5, with D perhaps TRBD1 (6 bases). This CDR3 is 16 amino acids long. Germline V gene sequence: CDR1 LGHNA, CDR2 YSLEER. V was cut by 0 bases and J by 2 bases, with 11 bases left in between. This CDR3 is CASSQDRAGGNQPQHF. The CDR3 bases are TGCGCCAGCAGCCAAGATAGGGCAGGGGGCAATCAGCCCCAGCATTTT.

The chain has TRBV2 and TRBJ2-1, with 14 positions matching TRBD2. The ends lost 6 bases at V and 12 bases at J; junction bases unmatched: 10. This CDR3 has 15 residues. The germline gives CDR1 SNHLY, CDR2 FYNNEI. CDR3 sequence (DNA): TGTGCCAGCAGACGTAGGACTAGCGGGGGGACCAGGCAGTTCTTC. Amino acids: CASRRRTSGGTRQFF.

This clonotype was picked up many times. The J gene is TRBJ2-5, the V gene TRBV7-2; TRBD2 agrees at 8 bases. Germline loops: CDR1 SGHTA, CDR2 FQGNSA. The V and J ends lost 5 bases and 3 bases, in that order; junction bases with no gene match: 11. This CDR3 is built from 16 residues. CDR3: CASSRLGGGLKETQYF. The CDR3 nucleotides are TGTGCCAGCAGCCGACTCGGGGGGGGGCTAAAAGAGACCCAGTACTTC. Looking up the rest from reference TRBV7-2 and TRBJ2-5 gives the full variable domain: GAGVSQSPSNKVTEKGKDVELRCDPISGHTALYWYRQSLGQGLEFLIYFQGNSAPDKSGLPSDRFSAERTGGSVSTLTIQRTQQEDSAVYLCASSRLGGGLKETQYFGPGTRLLVL.